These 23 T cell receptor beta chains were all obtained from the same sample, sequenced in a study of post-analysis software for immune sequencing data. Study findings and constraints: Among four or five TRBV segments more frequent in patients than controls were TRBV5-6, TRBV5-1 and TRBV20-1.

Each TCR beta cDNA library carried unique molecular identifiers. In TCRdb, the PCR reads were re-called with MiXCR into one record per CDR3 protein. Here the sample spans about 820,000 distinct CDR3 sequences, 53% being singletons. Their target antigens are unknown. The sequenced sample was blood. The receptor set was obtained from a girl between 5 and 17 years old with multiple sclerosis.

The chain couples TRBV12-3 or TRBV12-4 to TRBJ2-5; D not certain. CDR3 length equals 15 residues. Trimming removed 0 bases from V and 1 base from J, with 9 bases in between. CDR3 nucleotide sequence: TGTGCCAGCAGTTTAGCGCTGAGGACCCAAGAGACCCAGTACTTC. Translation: CASSLALRTQETQYF.

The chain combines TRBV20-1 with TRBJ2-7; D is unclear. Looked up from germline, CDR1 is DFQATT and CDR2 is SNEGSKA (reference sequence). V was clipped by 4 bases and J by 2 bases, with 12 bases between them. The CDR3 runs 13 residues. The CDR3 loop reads CSAIGPPAYEQYF. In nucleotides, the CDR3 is TGCAGTGCTATTGGTCCTCCCGCCTACGAGCAGTACTTC.

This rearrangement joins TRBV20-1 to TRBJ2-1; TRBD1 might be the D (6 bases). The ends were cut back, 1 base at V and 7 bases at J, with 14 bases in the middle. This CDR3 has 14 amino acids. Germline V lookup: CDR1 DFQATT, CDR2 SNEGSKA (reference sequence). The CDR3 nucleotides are TGCAGTGCTAGAGGGTGCAAGGGGGAGAATGAGCAGTTCTTC. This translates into CSARGCKGENEQFF.

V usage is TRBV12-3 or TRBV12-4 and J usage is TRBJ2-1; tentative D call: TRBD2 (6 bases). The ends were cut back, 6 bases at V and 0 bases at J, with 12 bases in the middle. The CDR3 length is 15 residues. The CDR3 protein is CASSPGTHSYNEQFF. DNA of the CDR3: TGTGCCAGCAGCCCTGGGACTCACTCCTACAATGAGCAGTTCTTC.

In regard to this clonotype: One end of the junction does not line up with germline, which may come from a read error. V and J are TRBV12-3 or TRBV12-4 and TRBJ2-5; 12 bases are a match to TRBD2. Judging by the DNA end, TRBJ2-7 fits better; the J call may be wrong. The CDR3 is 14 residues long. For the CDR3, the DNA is TGTGCCAGCAGTCTAGCGGGAGGGCTAGGCGAGCAGTACTTC. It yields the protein CASSLAGGLGEQYF.

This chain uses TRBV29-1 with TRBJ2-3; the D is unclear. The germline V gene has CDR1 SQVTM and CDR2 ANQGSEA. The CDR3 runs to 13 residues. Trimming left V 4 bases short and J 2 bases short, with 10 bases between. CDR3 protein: CSVAARFTDTQYF. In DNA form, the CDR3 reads TGCAGCGTTGCCGCACGTTTCACAGATACGCAGTATTTT.

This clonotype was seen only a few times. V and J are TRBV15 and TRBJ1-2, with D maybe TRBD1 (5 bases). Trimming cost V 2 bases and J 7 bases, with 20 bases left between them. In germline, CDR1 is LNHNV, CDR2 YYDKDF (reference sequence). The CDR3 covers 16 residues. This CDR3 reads CATSRPGTVTLGGYTF. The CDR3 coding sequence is TGTGCCACCAGCAGACCGGGGACCGTTACTTTGGGTGGCTACACCTTC.

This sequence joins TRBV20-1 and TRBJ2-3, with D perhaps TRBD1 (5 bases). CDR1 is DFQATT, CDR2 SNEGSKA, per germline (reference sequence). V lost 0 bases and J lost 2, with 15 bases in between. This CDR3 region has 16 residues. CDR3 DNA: TGCAGTGCTAGAGATCCCCAGGGCTCATACACAGATACGCAGTATTTT. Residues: CSARDPQGSYTDTQYF.

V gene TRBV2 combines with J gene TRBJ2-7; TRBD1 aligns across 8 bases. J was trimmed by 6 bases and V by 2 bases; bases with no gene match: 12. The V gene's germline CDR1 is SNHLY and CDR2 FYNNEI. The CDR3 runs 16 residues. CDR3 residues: CASSEYWGRGQGEQYF. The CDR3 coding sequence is TGTGCCAGCAGTGAATACTGGGGCAGGGGGCAGGGCGAGCAGTACTTC.

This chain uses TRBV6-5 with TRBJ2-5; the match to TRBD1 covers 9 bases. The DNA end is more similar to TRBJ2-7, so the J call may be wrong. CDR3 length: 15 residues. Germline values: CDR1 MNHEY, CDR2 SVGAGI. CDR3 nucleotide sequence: TGTGCCAGCACCGTGACAGGGGGACGAGTCTACGAGCAGTACTTC. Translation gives CASTVTGGRVYEQYF.

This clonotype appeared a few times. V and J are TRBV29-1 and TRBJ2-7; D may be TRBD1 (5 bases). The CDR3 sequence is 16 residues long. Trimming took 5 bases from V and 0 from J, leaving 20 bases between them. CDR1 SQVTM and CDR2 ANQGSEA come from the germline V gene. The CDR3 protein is CSVFARGQLSSYEQYF. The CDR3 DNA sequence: TGCAGCGTTTTTGCCCGAGGACAACTGAGCTCCTACGAGCAGTACTTC.

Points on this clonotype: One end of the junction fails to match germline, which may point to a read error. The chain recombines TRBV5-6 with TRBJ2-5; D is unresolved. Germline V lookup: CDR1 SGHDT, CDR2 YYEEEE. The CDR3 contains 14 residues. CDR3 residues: CASSLYFGQETQDF. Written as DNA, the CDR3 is TGTGCCAGCAGCTTATACTTTGGGCAAGAGACCCAGGACTTC.

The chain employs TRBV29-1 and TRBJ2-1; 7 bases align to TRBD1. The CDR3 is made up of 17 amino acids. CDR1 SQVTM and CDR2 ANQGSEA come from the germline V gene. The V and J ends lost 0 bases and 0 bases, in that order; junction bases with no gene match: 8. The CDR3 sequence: CSVEDQRAGGSYNEQFF. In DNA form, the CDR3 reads TGCAGCGTTGAAGATCAGAGGGCAGGGGGCTCCTACAATGAGCAGTTCTTC.

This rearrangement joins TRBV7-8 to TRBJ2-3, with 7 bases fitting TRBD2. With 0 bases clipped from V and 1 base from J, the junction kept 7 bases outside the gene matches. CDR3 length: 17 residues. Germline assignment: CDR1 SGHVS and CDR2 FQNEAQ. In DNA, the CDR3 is TGTGCCAGCAGCTTAGCCCCCAGCGGGATACGCACAGATACGCAGTATTTT. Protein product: CASSLAPSGIRTDTQYF.

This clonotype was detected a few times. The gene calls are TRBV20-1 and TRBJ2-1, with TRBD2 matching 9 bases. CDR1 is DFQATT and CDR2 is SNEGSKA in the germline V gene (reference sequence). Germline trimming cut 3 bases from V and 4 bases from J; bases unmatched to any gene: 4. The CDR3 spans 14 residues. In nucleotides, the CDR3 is TGCAGTGCTAGGCTAGCGGGACCTTACAATGAGCAGTTCTTC. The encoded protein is CSARLAGPYNEQFF.

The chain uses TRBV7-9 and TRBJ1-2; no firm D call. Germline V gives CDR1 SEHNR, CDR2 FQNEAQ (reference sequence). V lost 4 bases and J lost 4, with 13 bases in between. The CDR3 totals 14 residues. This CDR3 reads CASSSKGDLYGYTF. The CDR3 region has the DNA TGTGCCAGCAGCTCGAAGGGCGACCTCTATGGCTACACCTTC.

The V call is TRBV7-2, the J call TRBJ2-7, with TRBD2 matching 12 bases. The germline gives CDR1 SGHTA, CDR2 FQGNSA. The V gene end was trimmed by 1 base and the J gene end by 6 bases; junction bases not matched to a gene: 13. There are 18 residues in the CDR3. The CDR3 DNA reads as TGTGCCAGCAGCTTAGACGGGACTAGCGGGTTGAAAGGTCTCGAGCAGTACTTC. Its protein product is CASSLDGTSGLKGLEQYF.

CDR3 residues: CSARGTADSPLHF. The DNA for the CDR3 is TGCAGTGCTAGAGGGACGGCCGATTCACCCCTCCACTTT. V and J are TRBV20-1 and TRBJ1-6; D is uncertain. V was cut by 1 base and J by 8 bases, with 9 bases left in between. This CDR3 region has 13 residues. From germline, CDR1 is DFQATT and CDR2 SNEGSKA (reference sequence).

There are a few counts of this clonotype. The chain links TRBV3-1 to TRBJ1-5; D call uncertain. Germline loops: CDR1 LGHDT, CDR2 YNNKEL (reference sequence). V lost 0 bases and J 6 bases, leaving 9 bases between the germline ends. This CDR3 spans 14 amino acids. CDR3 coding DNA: TGTGCCAGCAGCCAAGAAGGTTCGGCTCAGCCCCAGCATTTT. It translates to CASSQEGSAQPQHF.

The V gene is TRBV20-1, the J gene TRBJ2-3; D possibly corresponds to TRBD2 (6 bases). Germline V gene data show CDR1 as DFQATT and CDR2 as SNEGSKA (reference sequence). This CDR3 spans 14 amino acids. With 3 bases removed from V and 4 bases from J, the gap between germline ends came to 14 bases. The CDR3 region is CSARGLQYADTQYF. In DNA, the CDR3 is TGCAGTGCTAGGGGACTCCAGTACGCAGATACGCAGTATTTT.

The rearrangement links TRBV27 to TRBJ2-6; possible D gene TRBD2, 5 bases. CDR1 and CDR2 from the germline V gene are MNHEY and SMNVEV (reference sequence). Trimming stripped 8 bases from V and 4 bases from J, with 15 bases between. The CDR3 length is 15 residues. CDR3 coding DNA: TGTGCCAGCCGCCAGTCGGGGTTCGGGGCCAACGTCCTGACTTTC. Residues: CASRQSGFGANVLTF.

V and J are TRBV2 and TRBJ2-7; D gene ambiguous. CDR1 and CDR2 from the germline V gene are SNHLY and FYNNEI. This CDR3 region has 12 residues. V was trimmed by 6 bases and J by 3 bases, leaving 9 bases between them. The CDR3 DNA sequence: TGTGCCAGCAGAGCCGAACTCTACGAGCAGTACTTC. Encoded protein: CASRAELYEQYF.

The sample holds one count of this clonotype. CDR3 nucleotides: TGCGCCACCCAGAGAGACGTTAACACTGAAGCTTTCTTT. As protein: CATQRDVNTEAFF. This chain uses TRBV5-1 with TRBJ1-1; no reliable D call. The CDR3 runs to 13 residues. Germline V CDR1 and CDR2: SGHRS, YFSETQ. V was shortened by 9 bases and J by 2 bases, with 14 bases between the two germline ends.